Sequencing of this T cell receptor beta chain was carried out in a study of identical twins. The CDR3 extends over 14 amino acids. Germline V gives CDR1 SEHNR, CDR2 FQNEAQ (reference sequence). With 9 bases clipped from V and 2 bases from J, the junction kept 10 bases outside the gene matches. From the 5' RACE reads, TCRdb called clonotypes with MiXCR, one entry per CDR3 protein. In the table there are 450,000 or so distinct CDR3 sequences, approximately 18% of which are singletons. Sequencing was carried out using naive T cells sorted from blood. This clonotype was obtained from a man aged 50 to 60 in good health. The chain employs TRBV7-9 and TRBJ2-7; 7 nucleotides line up with TRBD1. The CDR3 DNA reads as TGTGCCAGTACCGACAGGGTAGTAGCCTACGAGCAGTACTTC. Translated, it gives CASTDRVVAYEQYF.